This is a list of T cell receptor beta chains from one sample in a study of control samples from healthy donors and cancer patients. Sequencing was performed with immunoSEQ multiplex PCR; in TCRdb, only in-frame clones are kept and a portion is missing. The sample comprises some 18,000 clones, roughly 80% of which are singletons, and roughly 29% rests with the top ten. Material: PBMCs. The receptors come from a woman between 65 and 79 years old with lung cancer. CDR3s include the opening cysteine and the closing phenylalanine or tryptophan. A D gene is named only where the DNA matches it firmly. Size values are once, few and many counts, or a class for expanded clones, and some rows have none.

NA	NA	TRBV6-5	13	TRBJ2-7	CASRGAGAPEQYF	TGTGCCAGCAGGGGGGCCGGAGCCCCCGAGCAGTACTTC
NA	NA	TRBV7-3	14	TRBJ1-1	CASKLTRDVTEAFF	TGTGCCAGCAAGCTAACCAGGGACGTCACTGAAGCTTTCTTT
TRBD1	few	TRBV6-1	16	TRBJ2-6	CASSDVRGSGANVLTF	TGTGCCAGCAGTGATGTCAGGGGGTCTGGGGCCAACGTCCTGACTTTC
NA	NA	TRBV29-1	11	TRBJ2-7	CSVGIGYEQYF	TGCAGCGTTGGTATTGGCTACGAGCAGTACTTC
TRBD1	NA	TRBV5-5	14	TRBJ1-2	CASSLGPGGYGYTF	TGTGCCAGCAGCTTGGGTCCAGGGGGTTATGGCTACACCTTC
NA	NA	TRBV7-3	13	TRBJ1-2	CASSPGGGGGYTF	TGTGCCAGCAGCCCCGGCGGGGGAGGCGGCTACACCTTC
TRBD1	NA	TRBV5-1	15	TRBJ2-7	CASSLSLDRGLEQYF	TGCGCCAGCAGCTTGAGTCTTGACAGGGGGCTCGAGCAGTACTTC
NA	NA	TRBV5-1	18	TRBJ2-1	CASSLNPSGRSSYNEQFF	TGCGCCAGCAGCCTAAATCCTTCGGGCAGGAGCTCCTACAATGAGCAGTTCTTC
NA	NA	TRBV3-1/TRBV3-2	19	TRBJ1-4	CASSQDQRRSSATNEKLFF	TGTGCCAGCAGCCAAGATCAAAGGAGGTCGTCCGCAACTAATGAAAAACTGTTTTTT
NA	few	TRBV18	13	TRBJ1-6	CASSPDSNSPLHF	TGTGCCAGCTCACCGGACAGTAATTCACCCCTCCACTTT
NA	NA	TRBV11-2	15	TRBJ2-7	CASSITGTMTYEQYF	TGTGCCAGCAGCATAACCGGGACCATGACCTACGAGCAGTACTTC
NA	NA	TRBV5-6	14	TRBJ2-5	CASSLIGGQETQYF	TGTGCCAGCAGCTTGATTGGGGGGCAAGAGACCCAGTACTTC
NA	NA	TRBV2	14	TRBJ1-1	CASSAGQSNTEAFF	TGTGCCAGCAGTGCTGGTCAGTCGAACACTGAAGCTTTCTTT
NA	NA	TRBV6-5	14	TRBJ1-1	CASSYSPGNTEAFF	TGTGCCAGCAGTTACTCCCCGGGGAACACTGAAGCTTTCTTT
TRBD1	NA	TRBV28	15	TRBJ1-4	CASSLRGQGSEKLFF	TGTGCCAGCAGTTTAAGGGGACAGGGGAGTGAAAAACTGTTTTTT
TRBD2	NA	TRBV6-1	16	TRBJ2-7	CASSEGLAGLTYEQYF	TGTGCCAGCAGTGAGGGTCTAGCGGGATTGACATACGAGCAGTACTTC
NA	NA	TRBV4-1	16	TRBJ1-6	CASSQEGTSYNSPLHF	TGCGCCAGCAGCCAAGAAGGGACATCATATAATTCACCCCTCCACTTT
NA	NA	TRBV19	15	TRBJ1-5	CASSMPVGFNQPQHF	TGTGCCAGTAGTATGCCGGTCGGTTTCAATCAGCCCCAGCATTTT
NA	NA	TRBV27	13	TRBJ1-2	CASSYRVGYGYTF	TGTGCCAGCAGTTACCGGGTTGGCTATGGCTACACCTTC
NA	NA	TRBV9	13	TRBJ2-7	CASSAPTNNEQYF	TGTGCCAGCAGCGCCCCGACCAATAACGAGCAGTACTTC
NA	NA	TRBV4-2	16	TRBJ1-2	CASSQDPLGGGNGYTF	TGTGCCAGCAGCCAAGATCCTTTAGGAGGGGGGAACGGCTACACCTTC
NA	NA	TRBV7-3	17	TRBJ2-6	CASSKQGPFAGANVLTF	TGTGCCAGCAGCAAACAGGGTCCCTTCGCTGGGGCCAACGTCCTGACTTTC
NA	NA	TRBV24-1	15	TRBJ2-1	CATSDQTRPYNEQFF	TGTGCCACCAGTGATCAGACTAGACCCTACAATGAGCAGTTCTTC
NA	NA	TRBV12-3/TRBV12-4	12	TRBJ1-5	CASNRAGQPQHF	TGTGCCAGCAACAGGGCCGGTCAGCCCCAGCATTTT
NA	NA	TRBV2	16	TRBJ1-4	CASSSAPSGEIEKLFF	TGTGCCAGCAGTTCTGCCCCCTCAGGGGAGATTGAAAAACTGTTTTTT
NA	NA	TRBV6-5	14	TRBJ2-7	CASSYGRGAYEQYF	TGTGCCAGCAGTTACGGCAGGGGGGCCTACGAGCAGTACTTC
NA	NA	TRBV7-2	14	TRBJ2-7	CASSLGLTAYEQYF	TGTGCCAGCAGCTTAGGACTTACAGCCTACGAGCAGTACTTC
NA	NA	TRBV28	15	TRBJ2-2	CASNPTTGSTGELFF	TGTGCCAGCAACCCGACCACAGGGAGCACCGGGGAGCTGTTTTTT
NA	NA	TRBV21-1	18	TRBJ2-1	CASSKTIPGTSDYNEQFF	TGTGCCAGCAGCAAAACCATTCCCGGGACTAGCGATTACAATGAGCAGTTCTTC
NA	NA	TRBV19	13	TRBJ2-7	CASSIGFGDEQYF	TGTGCCAGTAGTATAGGGTTCGGTGACGAGCAGTACTTC
NA	NA	TRBV19	15	TRBJ1-5	CATSTILGFNQPQHF	TGTGCCACCTCCACCATCTTGGGCTTCAATCAGCCCCAGCATTTT
TRBD2	once	TRBV5-1	14	TRBJ2-5	CASSFLAGEETQYF	TGCGCCAGCAGCTTCCTAGCGGGAGAAGAGACCCAGTACTTC
NA	NA	TRBV7-9	16	TRBJ1-3	CASSLLRGGSGNTIYF	TGTGCCAGCAGCCTCCTGAGAGGGGGCTCTGGAAACACCATATATTTT
TRBD2	NA	TRBV2	16	TRBJ2-1	CASSEFSLAGAGEQFF	TGTGCCAGCAGTGAATTTAGTCTAGCGGGAGCAGGTGAGCAGTTCTTC
NA	NA	TRBV5-6	11	TRBJ2-5	CASSFQGTQYF	TGTGCCAGCAGCTTTCAAGGGACCCAGTACTTC
NA	NA	TRBV28	15	TRBJ2-7	CASSSAKTGPHEQYF	TGTGCCAGCAGTTCAGCCAAAACGGGACCCCACGAGCAGTACTTC
TRBD2	once	TRBV15	15	TRBJ2-3	CATSRGGGREDTQYF	TGTGCCACCAGCAGAGGGGGCGGGAGGGAGGATACGCAGTATTTT
TRBD1	NA	TRBV19	14	TRBJ1-4	CASSTGTGLEKLFF	TGTGCCAGTAGTACCGGGACAGGGCTAGAAAAACTGTTTTTT
TRBD2	NA	TRBV19	17	TRBJ2-3	CASSTFRGLGPTDTQYF	TGTGCCAGTAGTACGTTTCGGGGACTAGGACCCACAGATACGCAGTATTTT
NA	NA	TRBV21-1	20	TRBJ1-1	CASSKAPTGTADNLNTEAFF	TGTGCCAGCAGCAAAGCCCCAACCGGGACAGCGGATAACCTGAACACTGAAGCTTTCTTT
NA	once	TRBV6-5	16	TRBJ2-7	CASSYSIGAGPYEQYF	TGTGCCAGCAGTTACTCGATCGGAGCCGGCCCTTACGAGCAGTACTTC
NA	NA	TRBV30	13	TRBJ2-1	CAWNVVPYNEQFF	TGTGCCTGGAATGTGGTTCCCTACAATGAGCAGTTCTTC
NA	once	TRBV28	17	TRBJ1-5	CATQPPLGQYSNQPQHF	TGTGCCACCCAGCCCCCTCTTGGGCAGTATAGCAATCAGCCCCAGCATTTT
TRBD1	NA	TRBV6-1	16	TRBJ1-3	CASSETGQGQRNTIYF	TGTGCCAGCAGTGAAACGGGACAGGGGCAGCGGAACACCATATATTTT
NA	NA	TRBV7-2	14	TRBJ2-7	CASSPHRQSGEQYF	TGTGCCAGCAGCCCCCATCGACAGTCCGGCGAGCAGTACTTC
NA	NA	TRBV19	13	TRBJ1-4	CASRDTDNEKLFF	TGTGCCAGTCGGGATACCGATAATGAAAAACTGTTTTTT
NA	NA	TRBV5-1	14	TRBJ1-2	CASSPPRTVYGYTF	TGCGCCAGCAGCCCCCCCAGGACAGTATATGGCTACACCTTC
NA	NA	TRBV14	14	TRBJ2-3	CASSQGRHTDTQYF	TGTGCCAGCAGCCAGGGCAGACACACAGATACGCAGTATTTT
NA	NA	TRBV6-1	14	TRBJ1-5	CASSEMQGSQPQHF	TGTGCCAGCAGTGAAATGCAGGGTTCGCAGCCCCAGCATTTT
NA	NA	TRBV7-3	13	TRBJ2-2	CASSLNNGRELFF	TGTGCCAGCAGCCTCAATAATGGCCGGGAGCTGTTTTTT
NA	NA	TRBV5-1	15	TRBJ1-4	CASSQNQGDGEKLFF	TGCGCCAGCAGCCAGAATCAGGGAGATGGCGAAAAACTGTTTTTT
NA	NA	TRBV10-3	16	TRBJ1-1	CAISESGDRLNTEAFF	TGTGCCATCAGTGAGTCGGGCGACAGACTGAACACTGAAGCTTTCTTT
TRBD1	NA	TRBV2	18	TRBJ1-5	CASSHAADITDRDQPQHF	TGTGCCAGCAGCCATGCAGCCGATATTACGGACAGGGATCAGCCCCAGCATTTT
TRBD1	once	TRBV19	19	TRBJ2-1	CASSAPGQGRKKSYNEQFF	TGTGCCAGTAGTGCCCCGGGACAGGGGCGCAAGAAGTCCTACAATGAGCAGTTCTTC